This T cell receptor beta chain was identified during a study of blood T cell repertoires in COVID-19. Study summary: T cells, B-cell-depleted T cells, or PBMCs supplied cDNA or gDNA.

V lost 5 bases and J lost 0, with 18 bases in between. CDR3 length: 16 residues. CDR1 and CDR2 from the germline V gene are SGHRS and YFSETQ. Per the original data handling: Reference gene primers were amplified, and this amplification served to estimate nucleated cell counts. Sequencing used immunoSEQ multiplex PCR; TCRdb keeps in-frame clones, though not all of them. D and trimming come from the DNA, and the V and J calls and clone size come from that table. The repertoire includes some 130,000 clones, approximately 77% of them detected once, and over 15% sits in the top ten. Sequencing was carried out using peripheral blood. The gene calls are TRBV5-1 and TRBJ2-7, with D perhaps TRBD1 (7 bases). The source of this sequence is an older man with acute or convalescent COVID-19. Here the CDR3 reads CASSDRDSSYSYEQYF. The CDR3, as DNA: TGCGCCAGCAGTGACAGGGACTCCTCCTACTCCTACGAGCAGTACTTC.